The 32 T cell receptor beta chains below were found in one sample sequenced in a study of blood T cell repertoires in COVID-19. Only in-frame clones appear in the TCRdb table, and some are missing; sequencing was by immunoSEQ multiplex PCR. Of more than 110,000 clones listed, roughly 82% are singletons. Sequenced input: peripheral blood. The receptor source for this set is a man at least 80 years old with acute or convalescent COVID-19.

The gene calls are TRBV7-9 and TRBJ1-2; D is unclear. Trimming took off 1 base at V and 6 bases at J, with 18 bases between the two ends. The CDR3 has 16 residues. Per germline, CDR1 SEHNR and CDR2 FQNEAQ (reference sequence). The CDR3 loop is CASSLGQAMMGDGYTF. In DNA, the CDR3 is TGTGCCAGCAGCTTAGGCCAGGCCATGATGGGCGATGGCTACACCTTC. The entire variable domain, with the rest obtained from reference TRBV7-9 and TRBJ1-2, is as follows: DTGVSQNPRHKITKRGQNVTFRCDPISEHNRLYWYRQTLGQGPEFLTYFQNEAQLEKSRLLSDRFSAERPKGSFSTLEIQRTEQGDSAMYLCASSLGQAMMGDGYTFGSGTRLTVV.

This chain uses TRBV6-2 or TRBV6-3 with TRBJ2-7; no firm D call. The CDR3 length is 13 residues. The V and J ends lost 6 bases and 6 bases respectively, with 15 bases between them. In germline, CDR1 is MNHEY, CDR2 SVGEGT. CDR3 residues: CASSQPSKSEQYF. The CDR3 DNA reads TGTGCCAGCAGCCAGCCTTCTAAATCCGAGCAGTACTTC.

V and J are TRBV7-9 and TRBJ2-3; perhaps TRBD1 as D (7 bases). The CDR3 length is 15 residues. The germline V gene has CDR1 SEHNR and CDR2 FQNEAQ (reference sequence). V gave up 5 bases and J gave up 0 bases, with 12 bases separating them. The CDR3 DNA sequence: TGTGCCAGCAGCCCCAGGGGGGCGAGCACAGATACGCAGTATTTT. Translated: CASSPRGASTDTQYF.

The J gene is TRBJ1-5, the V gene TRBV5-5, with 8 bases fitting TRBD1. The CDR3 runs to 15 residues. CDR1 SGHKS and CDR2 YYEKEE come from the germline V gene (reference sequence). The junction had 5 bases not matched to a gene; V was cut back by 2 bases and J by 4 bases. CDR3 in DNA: TGTGCCAGCAGCTTCAGGGGGCAGGAGAATCAGCCCCAGCATTTT. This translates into CASSFRGQENQPQHF.

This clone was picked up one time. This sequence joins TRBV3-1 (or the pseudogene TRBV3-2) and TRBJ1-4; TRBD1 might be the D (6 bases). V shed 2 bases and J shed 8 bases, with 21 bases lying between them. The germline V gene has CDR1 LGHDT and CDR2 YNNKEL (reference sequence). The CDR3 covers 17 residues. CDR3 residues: CASSQFDTGYGGEKLFF. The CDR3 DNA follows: TGTGCCAGCAGCCAATTCGATACAGGGTATGGGGGAGAAAAACTGTTTTTT.

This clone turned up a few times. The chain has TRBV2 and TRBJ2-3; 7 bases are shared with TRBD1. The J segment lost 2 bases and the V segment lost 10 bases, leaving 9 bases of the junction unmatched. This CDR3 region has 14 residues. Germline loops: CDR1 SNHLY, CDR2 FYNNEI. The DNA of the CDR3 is TGTGCCACCAAGAGACAGGGCCCCACAGATACGCAGTATTTT. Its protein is CATKRQGPTDTQYF.

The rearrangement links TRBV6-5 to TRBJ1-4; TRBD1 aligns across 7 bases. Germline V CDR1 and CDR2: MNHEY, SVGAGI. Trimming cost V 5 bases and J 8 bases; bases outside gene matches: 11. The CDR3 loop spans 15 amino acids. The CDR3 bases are TGTGCCAGCAGTCCTAAGACAGGGCTTAACGAAAAACTGTTTTTT. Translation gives CASSPKTGLNEKLFF.

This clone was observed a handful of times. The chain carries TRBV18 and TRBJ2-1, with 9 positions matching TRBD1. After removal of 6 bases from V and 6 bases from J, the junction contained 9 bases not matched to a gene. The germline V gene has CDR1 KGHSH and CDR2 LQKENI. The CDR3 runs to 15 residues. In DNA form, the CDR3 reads TGTGCCAGCTCCCTCAAGGGACAGGGTAGCAATGAGCAGTTCTTC. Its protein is CASSLKGQGSNEQFF.

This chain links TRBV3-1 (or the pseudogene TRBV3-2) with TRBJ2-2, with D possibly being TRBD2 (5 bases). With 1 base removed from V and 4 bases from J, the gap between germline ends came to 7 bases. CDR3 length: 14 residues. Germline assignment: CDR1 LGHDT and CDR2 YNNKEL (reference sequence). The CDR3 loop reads CASSQGAGTGELFF. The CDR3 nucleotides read TGTGCCAGCAGCCAAGGGGCGGGCACCGGGGAGCTGTTTTTT.

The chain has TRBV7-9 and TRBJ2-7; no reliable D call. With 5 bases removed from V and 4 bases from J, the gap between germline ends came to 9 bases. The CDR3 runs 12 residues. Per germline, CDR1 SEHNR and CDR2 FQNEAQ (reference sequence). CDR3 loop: CASSLNVYEQYF. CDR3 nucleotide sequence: TGTGCCAGCAGCCTAAATGTTTACGAGCAGTACTTC. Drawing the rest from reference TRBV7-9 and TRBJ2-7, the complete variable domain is DTGVSQNPRHKITKRGQNVTFRCDPISEHNRLYWYRQTLGQGPEFLTYFQNEAQLEKSRLLSDRFSAERPKGSFSTLEIQRTEQGDSAMYLCASSLNVYEQYFGPGTRLTVT.

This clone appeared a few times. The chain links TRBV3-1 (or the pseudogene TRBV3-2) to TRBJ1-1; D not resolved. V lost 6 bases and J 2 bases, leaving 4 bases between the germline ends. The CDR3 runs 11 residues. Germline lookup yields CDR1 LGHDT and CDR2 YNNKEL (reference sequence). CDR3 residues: CASSINTEAFF. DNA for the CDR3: TGTGCCAGCAGTATTAACACTGAAGCTTTCTTT.

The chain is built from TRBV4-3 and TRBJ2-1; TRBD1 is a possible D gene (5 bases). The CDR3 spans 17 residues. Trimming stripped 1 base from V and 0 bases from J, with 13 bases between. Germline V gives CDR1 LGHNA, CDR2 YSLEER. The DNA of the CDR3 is TGCGCCAGCAGCCAAGTGGTGGGGCCGAGCTCCTACAATGAGCAGTTCTTC. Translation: CASSQVVGPSSYNEQFF.

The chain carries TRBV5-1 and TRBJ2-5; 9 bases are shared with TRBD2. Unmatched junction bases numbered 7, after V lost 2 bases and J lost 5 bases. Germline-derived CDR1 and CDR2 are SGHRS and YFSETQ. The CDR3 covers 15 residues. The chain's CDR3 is CASSFSRGGYETQYF. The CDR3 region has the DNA TGCGCCAGCAGCTTTTCGCGGGGGGGCTATGAGACCCAGTACTTC.

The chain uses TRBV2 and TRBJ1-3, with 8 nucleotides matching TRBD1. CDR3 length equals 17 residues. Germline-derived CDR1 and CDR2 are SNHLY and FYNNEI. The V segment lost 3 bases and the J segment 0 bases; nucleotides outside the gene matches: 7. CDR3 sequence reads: CASSEQSGGRSGNTIYF. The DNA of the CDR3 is TGTGCCAGCAGTGAGCAGTCAGGGGGCCGCTCTGGAAACACCATATATTTT.

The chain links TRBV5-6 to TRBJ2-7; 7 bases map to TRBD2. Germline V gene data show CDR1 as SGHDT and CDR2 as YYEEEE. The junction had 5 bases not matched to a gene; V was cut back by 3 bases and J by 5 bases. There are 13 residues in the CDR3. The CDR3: CASSSGGQNEQYF. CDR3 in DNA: TGTGCCAGCAGCTCGGGAGGCCAGAACGAGCAGTACTTC.

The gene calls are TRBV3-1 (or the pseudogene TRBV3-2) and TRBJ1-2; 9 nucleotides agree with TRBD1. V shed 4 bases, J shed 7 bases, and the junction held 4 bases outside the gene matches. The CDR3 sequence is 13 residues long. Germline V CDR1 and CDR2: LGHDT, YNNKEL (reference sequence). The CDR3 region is CASSLRTGAGYTF. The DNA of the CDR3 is TGTGCCAGCAGCCTCAGGACAGGGGCTGGCTACACCTTC.

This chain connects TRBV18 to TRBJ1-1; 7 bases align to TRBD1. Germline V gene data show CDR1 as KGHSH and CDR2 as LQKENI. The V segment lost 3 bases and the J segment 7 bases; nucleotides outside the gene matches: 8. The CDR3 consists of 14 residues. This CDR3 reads CASSPGTVDGEAFF. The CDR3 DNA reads TGTGCCAGCTCACCGGGGACAGTGGATGGTGAAGCTTTCTTT.

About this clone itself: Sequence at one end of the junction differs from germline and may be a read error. The CDR3 region is CASRLDSPQNRNYEQYF. The CDR3 DNA sequence: TGCGCCAGCAGATTGGACAGTCCCCAGAATCGAAACTACGAGCAGTACTTC. This chain links TRBV5-1 with TRBJ2-7; TRBD1 is a possible D gene (6 bases). This CDR3 is 17 amino acids long. Germline V gene lookup returns CDR1 SGHRS and CDR2 YFSETQ. Complete variable domain (other parts from reference TRBV5-1 and TRBJ2-7): KAGVTQTPRYLIKTRGQQVTLSCSPISGHRSVSWYQQTPGQGLQFLFEYFSETQRNKGNFPGRFSGRQFSNSRSEMNVSTLELGDSALYLCASRLDSPQNRNYEQYFGPGTRLTVT.

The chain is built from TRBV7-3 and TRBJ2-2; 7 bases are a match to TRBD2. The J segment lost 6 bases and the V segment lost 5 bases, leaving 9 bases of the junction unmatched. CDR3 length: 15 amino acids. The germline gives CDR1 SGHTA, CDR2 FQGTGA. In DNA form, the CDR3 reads TGTGCCAGCAGCGACACGGGAGGTCGGGCCGGGGAGCTGTTTTTT. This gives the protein CASSDTGGRAGELFF.

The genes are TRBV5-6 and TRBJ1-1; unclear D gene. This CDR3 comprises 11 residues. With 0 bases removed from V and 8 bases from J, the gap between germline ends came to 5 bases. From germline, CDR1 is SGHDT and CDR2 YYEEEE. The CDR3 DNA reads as TGTGCCAGCAGCTTGGTACAAGAAGCTTTCTTT. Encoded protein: CASSLVQEAFF.

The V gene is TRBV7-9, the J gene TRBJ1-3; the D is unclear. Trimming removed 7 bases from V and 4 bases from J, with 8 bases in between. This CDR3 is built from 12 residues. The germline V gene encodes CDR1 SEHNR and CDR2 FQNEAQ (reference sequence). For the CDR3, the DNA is TGTGCCAGCATCCCCCCGGGAAACACCATATATTTT. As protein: CASIPPGNTIYF.

CDR3 nucleotides: TGTGCCAGTAGGAGACAGATGAACACTGAAGCTTTCTTT. This encodes CASRRQMNTEAFF. V is TRBV19 and J is TRBJ1-1, with a tentative D call TRBD1 (5 bases). The CDR3 covers 13 residues. Germline CDR1 is LNHDA and CDR2 is SQIVND (reference sequence). V dropped 6 bases and J dropped 0 bases, with 8 bases sitting between them.

For the CDR3, the DNA is TGTGCCAGCAGCAGGTTTCCCCGCACAGATACGCAGTATTTT. Its translation: CASSRFPRTDTQYF. V is TRBV6-5 and J is TRBJ2-3; D call uncertain. V dropped 6 bases and J dropped 1 base, with 11 bases sitting between them. Looked up from germline, CDR1 is MNHEY and CDR2 is SVGAGI. The CDR3 consists of 14 residues.

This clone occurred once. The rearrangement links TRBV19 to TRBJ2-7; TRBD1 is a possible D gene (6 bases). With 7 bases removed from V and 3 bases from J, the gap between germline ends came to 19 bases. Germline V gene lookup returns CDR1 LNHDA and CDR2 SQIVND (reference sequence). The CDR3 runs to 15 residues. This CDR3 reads CASTPGQSASYEQYF. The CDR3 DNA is TGTGCCAGTACCCCCGGACAGTCGGCAAGCTACGAGCAGTACTTC.

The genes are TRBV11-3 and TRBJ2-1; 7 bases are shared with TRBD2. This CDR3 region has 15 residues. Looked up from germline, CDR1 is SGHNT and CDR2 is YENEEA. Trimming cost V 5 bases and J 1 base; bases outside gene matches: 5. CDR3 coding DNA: TGTGCCAGCAGCCCCGACGGGGGGTCCTACAATGAGCAGTTCTTC. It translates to CASSPDGGSYNEQFF.

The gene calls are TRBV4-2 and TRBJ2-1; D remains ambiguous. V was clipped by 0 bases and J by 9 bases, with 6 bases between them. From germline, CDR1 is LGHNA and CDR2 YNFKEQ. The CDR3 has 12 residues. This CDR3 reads CASSQDSSEQFF. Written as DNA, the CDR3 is TGTGCCAGCAGCCAAGATTCGTCTGAGCAGTTCTTC.

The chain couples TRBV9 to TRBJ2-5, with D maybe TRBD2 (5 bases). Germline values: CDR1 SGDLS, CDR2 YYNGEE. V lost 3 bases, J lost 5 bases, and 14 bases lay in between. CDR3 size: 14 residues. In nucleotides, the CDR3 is TGTGCCAGCAGCGAGAGGGTAGCGACGGAGACCCAGTACTTC. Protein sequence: CASSERVATETQYF.

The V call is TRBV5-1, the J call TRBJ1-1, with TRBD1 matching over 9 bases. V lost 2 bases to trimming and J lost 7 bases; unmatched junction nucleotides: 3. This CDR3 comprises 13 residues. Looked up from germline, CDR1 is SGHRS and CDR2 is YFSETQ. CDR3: CASSFRQGDEAFF. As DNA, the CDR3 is TGCGCCAGCAGCTTTAGACAGGGGGATGAAGCTTTCTTT.

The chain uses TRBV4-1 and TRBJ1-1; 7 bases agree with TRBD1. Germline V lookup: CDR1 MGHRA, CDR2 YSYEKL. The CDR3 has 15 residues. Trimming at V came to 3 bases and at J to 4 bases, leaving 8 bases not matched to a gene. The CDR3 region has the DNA TGCGCCAGCAGCCAGGCCACAGGGGTCGGCACTGAAGCTTTCTTT. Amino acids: CASSQATGVGTEAFF.

In DNA form, the CDR3 reads TGTGCCAGCAGTTCGACAGGGGGCATTGGGGCCAACGTCCTGACTTTC. Translation gives CASSSTGGIGANVLTF. The genes are TRBV28 and TRBJ2-6; 10 bases fit TRBD1. After removal of 4 bases from V and 3 bases from J, the junction contained 3 bases not matched to a gene. Germline assignment: CDR1 MDHEN and CDR2 SYDVKM. The CDR3 runs 16 residues.

Here the CDR3 DNA reads TGTGCCAGCAGGTACCAGCCGGACGGGGCTGAAGCTTTCTTT. Encoded protein: CASRYQPDGAEAFF. V is TRBV7-6 and J is TRBJ1-1; D unclear. V was cut by 6 bases and J by 6 bases, with 17 bases left in between. This CDR3 contains 14 residues. Germline V gives CDR1 SGHVS, CDR2 FNYEAQ.

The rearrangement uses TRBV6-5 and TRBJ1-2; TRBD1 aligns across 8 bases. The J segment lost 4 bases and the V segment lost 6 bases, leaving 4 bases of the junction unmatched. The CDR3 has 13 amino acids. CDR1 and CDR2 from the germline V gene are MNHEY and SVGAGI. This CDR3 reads CASRVQGGYGYTF. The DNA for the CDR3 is TGTGCCAGCAGGGTACAGGGGGGCTATGGCTACACCTTC.